The sequence of this TCR beta chain was determined in a study of T cell changes during pregnancy in multiple sclerosis. TCRdb's table, derived via immunoSEQ multiplex PCR, lists solely in-frame clones and lacks some. Among 35,000 to 40,000 clones listed, around 93% were seen once. Germline loops: CDR1 SGHVS, CDR2 FNYEAQ. This CDR3 has 13 amino acids. Trimming left V 1 base short and J 7 bases short, with 11 bases between. Here the sequenced sample was CD4+ T cells from peripheral blood mononuclear cells, taken in the second trimester of pregnancy. The chain combines TRBV7-6 with TRBJ2-7; the D is unclear. This receptor was taken from a female donor with multiple sclerosis, enrolled in a pregnancy study. The DNA of the CDR3 is TGTGCCAGCAGCTTAGTTCCCTCCCCTGAGCAGTACTTC. This encodes CASSLVPSPEQYF.